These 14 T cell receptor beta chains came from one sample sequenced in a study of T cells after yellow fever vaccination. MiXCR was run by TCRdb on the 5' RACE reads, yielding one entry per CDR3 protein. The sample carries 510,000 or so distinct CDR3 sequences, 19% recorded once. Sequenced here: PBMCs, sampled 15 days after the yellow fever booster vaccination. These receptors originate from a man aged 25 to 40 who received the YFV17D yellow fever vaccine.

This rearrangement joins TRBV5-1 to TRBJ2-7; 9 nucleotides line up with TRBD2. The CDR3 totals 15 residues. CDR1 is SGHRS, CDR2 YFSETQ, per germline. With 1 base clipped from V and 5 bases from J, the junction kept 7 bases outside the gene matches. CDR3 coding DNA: TGCGCCAGCAGCTTGCCCAGCGGGAGGACGGACGAGCAGTACTTC. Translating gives CASSLPSGRTDEQYF.

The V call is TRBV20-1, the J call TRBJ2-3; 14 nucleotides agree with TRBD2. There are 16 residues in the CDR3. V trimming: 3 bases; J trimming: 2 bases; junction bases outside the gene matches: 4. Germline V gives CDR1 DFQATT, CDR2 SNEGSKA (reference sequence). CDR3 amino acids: CSASGTSGSSTDTQYF. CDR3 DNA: TGCAGTGCTAGCGGGACTAGCGGGAGTTCCACAGATACGCAGTATTTT.

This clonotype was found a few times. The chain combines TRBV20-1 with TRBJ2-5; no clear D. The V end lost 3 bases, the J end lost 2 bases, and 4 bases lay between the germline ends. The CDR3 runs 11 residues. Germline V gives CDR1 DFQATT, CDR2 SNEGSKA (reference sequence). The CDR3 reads CSASPQETQYF. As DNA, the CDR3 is TGCAGTGCTAGTCCACAAGAGACCCAGTACTTC.

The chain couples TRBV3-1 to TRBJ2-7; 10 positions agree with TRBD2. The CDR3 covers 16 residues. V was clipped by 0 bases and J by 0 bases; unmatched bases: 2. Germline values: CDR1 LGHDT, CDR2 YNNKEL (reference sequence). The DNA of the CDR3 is TGTGCCAGCAGCCAAGATGCTAGCGGGAGCTCCTACGAGCAGTACTTC. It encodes CASSQDASGSSYEQYF.

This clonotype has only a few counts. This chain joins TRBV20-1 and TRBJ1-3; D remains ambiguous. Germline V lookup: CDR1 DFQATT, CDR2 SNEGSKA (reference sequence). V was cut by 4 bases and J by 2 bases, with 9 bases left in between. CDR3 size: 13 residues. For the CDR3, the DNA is TGCAGTGCTACGAAAATGACTGGAAACACCATATATTTT. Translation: CSATKMTGNTIYF.

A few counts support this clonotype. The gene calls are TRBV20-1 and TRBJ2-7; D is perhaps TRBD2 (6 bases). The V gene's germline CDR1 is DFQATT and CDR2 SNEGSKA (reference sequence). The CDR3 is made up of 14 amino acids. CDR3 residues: CSATPRLVGYEQYF. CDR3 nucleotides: TGCAGCGCAACACCGAGACTAGTAGGCTACGAGCAGTACTTC.

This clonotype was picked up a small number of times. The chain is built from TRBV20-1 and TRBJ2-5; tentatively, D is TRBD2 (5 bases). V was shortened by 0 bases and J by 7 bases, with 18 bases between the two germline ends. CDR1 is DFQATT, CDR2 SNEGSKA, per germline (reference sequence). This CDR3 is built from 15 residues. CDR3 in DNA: TGCAGTGCTAGAGATATGGGCGGGCGTTCAGGGACCCAGTACTTC. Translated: CSARDMGGRSGTQYF.

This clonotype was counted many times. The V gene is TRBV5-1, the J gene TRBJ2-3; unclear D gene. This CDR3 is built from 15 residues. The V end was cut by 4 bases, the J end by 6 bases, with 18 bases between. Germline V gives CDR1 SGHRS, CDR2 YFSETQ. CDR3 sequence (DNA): TGCGCCAGCAGCACCAATTACGCCCCTTCCGATACGCAGTATTTT. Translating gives CASSTNYAPSDTQYF. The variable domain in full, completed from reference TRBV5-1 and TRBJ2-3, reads KAGVTQTPRYLIKTRGQQVTLSCSPISGHRSVSWYQQTPGQGLQFLFEYFSETQRNKGNFPGRFSGRQFSNSRSEMNVSTLELGDSALYLCASSTNYAPSDTQYFGPGTRLTVL.

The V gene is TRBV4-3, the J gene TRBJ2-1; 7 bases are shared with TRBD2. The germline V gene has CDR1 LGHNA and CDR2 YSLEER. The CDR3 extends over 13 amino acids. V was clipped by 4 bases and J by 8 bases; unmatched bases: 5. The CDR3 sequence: CASSPLTSDEQFF. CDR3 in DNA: TGCGCCAGCAGCCCCTTAACTAGCGATGAGCAGTTCTTC.

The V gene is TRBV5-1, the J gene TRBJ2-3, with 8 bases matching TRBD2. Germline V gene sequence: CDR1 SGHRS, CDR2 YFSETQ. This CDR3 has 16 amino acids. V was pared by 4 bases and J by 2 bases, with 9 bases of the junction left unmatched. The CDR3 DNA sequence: TGCGCCAGCAGCAACGGACTAGCCAGAACCACAGATACGCAGTATTTT. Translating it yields CASSNGLARTTDTQYF.

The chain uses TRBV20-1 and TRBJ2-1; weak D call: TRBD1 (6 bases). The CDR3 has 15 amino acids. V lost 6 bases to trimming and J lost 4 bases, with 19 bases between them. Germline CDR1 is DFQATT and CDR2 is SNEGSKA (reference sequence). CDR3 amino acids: CSAEPRDTSYNEQFF. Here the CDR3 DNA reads TGCAGTGCGGAGCCCAGGGACACGTCATACAATGAGCAGTTCTTC.

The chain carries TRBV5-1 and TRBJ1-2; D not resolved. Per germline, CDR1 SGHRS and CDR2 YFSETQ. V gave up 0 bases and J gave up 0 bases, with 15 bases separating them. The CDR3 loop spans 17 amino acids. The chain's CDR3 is CASSLAVRTRANYGYTF. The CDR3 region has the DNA TGCGCCAGCAGCTTGGCGGTACGGACGCGGGCTAACTATGGCTACACCTTC.

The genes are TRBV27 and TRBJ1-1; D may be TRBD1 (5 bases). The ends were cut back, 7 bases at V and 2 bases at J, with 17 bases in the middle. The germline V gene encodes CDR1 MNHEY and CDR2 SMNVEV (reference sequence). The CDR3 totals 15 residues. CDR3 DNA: TGTGCCAGCACCCCTGATTTGGGGGGAAACACTGAAGCTTTCTTT. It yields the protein CASTPDLGGNTEAFF.

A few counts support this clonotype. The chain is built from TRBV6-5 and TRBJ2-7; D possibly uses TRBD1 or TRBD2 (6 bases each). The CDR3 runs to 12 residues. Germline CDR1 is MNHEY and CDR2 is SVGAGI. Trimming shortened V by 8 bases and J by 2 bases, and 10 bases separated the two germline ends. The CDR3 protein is CASAGGPYEQYF. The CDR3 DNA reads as TGTGCCAGCGCCGGGGGCCCCTACGAGCAGTACTTC.